These 2 T cell receptor beta chains originate from one sample sequenced in a study of shared clonotypes between healthy human individuals. Profiled with immunoSEQ multiplex PCR; TCRdb holds only in-frame clones, not every one. Counted here are about 670,000 clones, roughly 78% occurring once; the ten biggest clones make up 1.8%. The sequencing sample was made of memory CD4+ T cells sorted from blood. Described subset: CD45RA-negative fraction. Receptors originate from a woman in her twenties or thirties in good health.

The rearrangement joins TRBV7-9 to TRBJ2-5; D ambiguous. The CDR3 has 13 amino acids. The germline gives CDR1 SEHNR, CDR2 FQNEAQ (reference sequence). V was shortened by 5 bases and J by 5 bases, with 12 bases between the two germline ends. The CDR3 here is CASSQGSTETQYF. In DNA form, the CDR3 reads TGTGCCAGCAGCCAAGGATCCACGGAGACCCAGTACTTC. Drawing the rest from reference TRBV7-9 and TRBJ2-5, the complete variable domain is DTGVSQNPRHKITKRGQNVTFRCDPISEHNRLYWYRQTLGQGPEFLTYFQNEAQLEKSRLLSDRFSAERPKGSFSTLEIQRTEQGDSAMYLCASSQGSTETQYFGPGTRLLVL.

This clone has more than one count but fewer than ten. The rearrangement links TRBV2 to TRBJ1-5; D not certain. The V end was cut by 2 bases, the J end by 5 bases, with 10 bases between. The CDR3 length is 14 residues. CDR1 and CDR2 (germline): SNHLY, FYNNEI. CDR3 DNA: TGTGCCAGCAGTGAAAGTGAACGATATCAGCCCCAGCATTTT. This codes for CASSESERYQPQHF.